The following is a TCR beta chain sequence with its context. From blood CD8+ and CD4+ T cells, TCR beta sequences were generated. Reverse transcription used 0.5 to 1 ug RNA and random hexamers. A single record per CDR3 protein comes from TCRdb applying MiXCR to the immunoSEQ multiplex PCR reads. The sample has about 160,000 distinct CDR3 sequences; about 96% are singletons. The data were obtained in a study of CD8 T cells in Susac syndrome. Germline CDR1 reads SEHNR; CDR2 reads FQNEAQ (reference sequence). The CDR3 totals 14 residues. Trimming at V came to 3 bases and at J to 5 bases, leaving 4 bases not matched to a gene.

The chain employs TRBV7-9 and TRBJ2-5, with 9 bases identical to TRBD2. Sample: CD4+ T cells from PBMCs. The TCR originated in a human donor with Susac syndrome. The CDR3 DNA is TGTGCCAGCAGCTTCCCTAGCGGGGCGGAGACCCAGTACTTC. It encodes CASSFPSGAETQYF.